This TCR beta chain was sequenced in a study of OX40 agonist ivuxolimab in advanced cancers. Study in general: Intravenous ivuxolimab was administered to patients every 2 weeks at 0.01 to 10 mg/kg.

Remarks on this clone: Antigen unknown.

Measured with immunoSEQ multiplex PCR; TCRdb has only the in-frame clones, and not every one. The sample includes 70,000 to 80,000 clones, roughly nine tenths seen only once; the top ten take 0.7% to 0.9%. General study points: Among the lowest peripheral clonal expansion occurred in 0.1-3.0 mg/kg partial responders.

The trim removed 7 bases at V and 1 base at J, leaving 14 bases unmatched. The CDR3 length is 19 residues. Per germline, CDR1 SGHVS and CDR2 FQNEAQ. The sequencing used CD4+ or CD8+ T cells sorted from blood, collected in a trial of the OX40 agonist ivuxolimab. The chain joins TRBV7-8 to TRBJ2-5; the match to TRBD2 covers 14 bases. This clonotype was sampled from an adult with an advanced solid tumor such as melanoma, head and neck, liver or kidney cancer. In nucleotides, the CDR3 is TGTGCCAGCATAAATACTAGACTAGCGGGGGGGCCGATCCAAGAGACCCAGTACTTC. Protein product: CASINTRLAGGPIQETQYF.